This T cell receptor beta chain was found in a study of human thymus T cells. General study results and limits: Unrelated individuals were reported by related research to share highly overlapping thymic repertoires.

Assay used: immunoSEQ multiplex PCR; TCRdb lists only in-frame clones, some missing. The sample includes about 130,000 clones, 90% to 95% seen only once; the top ten take more than 0.02%. The V and J ends lost 0 bases and 0 bases respectively, with 7 bases between them. CDR1 and CDR2 from the germline V gene are MGHRA and YSYEKL. The CDR3 loop spans 15 amino acids. About this clone itself: The antigen is unknown.

Thymic material originated from resections removed in the course of corrective heart surgery. The receptor comes from a boy under three years old with a congenital heart defect but otherwise immunologically healthy. Sequenced input: thymus tissue. The chain links TRBV4-1 to TRBJ2-3, with D tentatively TRBD1 (5 bases). Here the CDR3 DNA reads TGCGCCAGCAGCCAAGACAGGGCTAGCACAGATACGCAGTATTTT. Translating it yields CASSQDRASTDTQYF.